This is a list of T cell receptor beta chains from one sample in a study of CD8+CD57+ T cells in acquired aplastic anemia. MiXCR, applied by TCRdb to the reads, yields one record per CDR3 protein. Of roughly 180,000 distinct CDR3 sequences in the sample, approximately 46% are singletons; the top ten hold around 2.9%. Sequencing used sorted CD4+, CD8+, or CD8+CD57+ T cells (not recorded which) from PBMCs. The receptor source for this set is a human donor in good health. The CDR3 runs from the conserved cysteine through the conserved F or W. The D gene is left open where the match is weak. Size values are once, few and many counts, or a class for expanded clones, and some rows have none.

d_call	v_call	clone_size	j_call	cdr3_nt	cdr3_aa
.	TRBV6-1	many	TRBJ1-1	TGTGCCAGCAGCCCGATTTGGGTGAACACTGAAGCTTTCTTT	CASSPIWVNTEAFF
TRBD2	TRBV7-3	many	TRBJ2-3	TGTGCCAGCAGCTCCGGGACTAGCAGGGCAGATACGCAGTATTTT	CASSSGTSRADTQYF
.	TRBV12-3/TRBV12-4	.	TRBJ1-1	TGTGCCAGCAGTCCGGGGGGGGGCACTGAAGCTTTCTTT	CASSPGGGTEAFF
.	TRBV10-3	.	TRBJ2-1	TGTGCCATCAGGACCGATCCCTACAATGAGCAGTTCTTC	CAIRTDPYNEQFF
TRBD1	TRBV10-3	.	TRBJ1-6	TGTGCCACCAAAACGAGACAGGGGGCGGCTTCACCCCTCCACTTT	CATKTRQGAASPLHF
TRBD1	TRBV5-1	.	TRBJ1-1	TGCGCCAGCAGTGCAAGACAGGGGTTAAGCTTCGGCACTGAAGCTTTCTTT	CASSARQGLSFGTEAFF
TRBD2	TRBV20-1	many	TRBJ2-5	TGCAGTGCTAGAGTCGAGGCTAGCGGGAGTCTGAAGACCCAGTACTTC	CSARVEASGSLKTQYF
TRBD2	TRBV4-2	many	TRBJ2-1	TGTGCCAGCAGCCAAGCAGGGACTAGCGGCTCCTACAATGAGCAGTTCTTC	CASSQAGTSGSYNEQFF
.	TRBV2	.	TRBJ2-1	TGTGCCAGCAGTGAAAGTAACAATGAGCAGTTCTTC	CASSESNNEQFF
.	TRBV15	few	TRBJ2-1	TGTGCCACCAGCGGACCGACAGTGACTGAGCAGTTCTTC	CATSGPTVTEQFF
.	TRBV6-2/TRBV6-3	.	TRBJ1-1	TGTGCCAGCAGTTACCAGGACGCTGAAGCTTTCTTT	CASSYQDAEAFF
.	TRBV5-5	many	TRBJ2-7	TGTGCCAGCAGCTTGGTCGGTAGCGGACCCTACGAGCAGTACTTC	CASSLVGSGPYEQYF
.	TRBV10-3	many	TRBJ2-1	TGTGCCATGAGCGGTACAGCGGAGAATGAGCAGTTCTTC	CAMSGTAENEQFF
TRBD2	TRBV29-1	.	TRBJ2-1	TGCAGCGTGGCGGGGGGCTTCTCCTACAATGAGCAGTTCTTC	CSVAGGFSYNEQFF
.	TRBV4-1	many	TRBJ2-1	TGCGCCAGCAGCCTCACAAGAAATGAGCAGTTCTTC	CASSLTRNEQFF
TRBD2	TRBV19	.	TRBJ2-2	TGTGCCAGTAGTATCTCTGGCGGGAGCGCCGGGGAGCTGTTTTTT	CASSISGGSAGELFF
TRBD2	TRBV20-1	.	TRBJ2-3	TGCAGTGCCAGAAGAAGAGCGGGAGTTGCAGATACGCAGTATTTT	CSARRRAGVADTQYF
.	TRBV10-3	.	TRBJ1-3	TGTGCCATCAGGGGAGAAGGGGACAACACCATATATTTT	CAIRGEGDNTIYF
TRBD2	TRBV5-1	.	TRBJ2-1	TGCGCCAGCAGCCCGCATTTAAAACTGACTAGCGGGAAGTACAATGAGCAGTTCTTC	CASSPHLKLTSGKYNEQFF
.	TRBV7-9	many	TRBJ2-3	TGTGCCAGCAGCCCGAGGGTCACAGTCACAGATACGCAGTATTTT	CASSPRVTVTDTQYF
.	TRBV10-3	.	TRBJ2-7	TGTGCCATCAGCTTTAGGGACGAGCAGTACTTC	CAISFRDEQYF
.	TRBV20-1	many	TRBJ1-2	TGCAGTGCTAGAGAACGGGTGGGAAACTATGGCTACACCTTC	CSARERVGNYGYTF
TRBD1	TRBV29-1	.	TRBJ1-2	TGCAGCGTTGAAGAGGGAACAGGGGGCCGGGGCTACACCTTC	CSVEEGTGGRGYTF
.	TRBV28	few	TRBJ1-1	TGTGCCAGCAGTATCAGCTTGAACACTGAAGCTTTCTTT	CASSISLNTEAFF
TRBD1	TRBV27	.	TRBJ1-2	TGTGCCAGCAGTTCGCCATCCCAGGGGGCACGGGGCTACACCTTC	CASSSPSQGARGYTF
TRBD1	TRBV6-1	many	TRBJ1-1	TGTGCCAGCAGTATTAGGACAGGGCTGAACACTGAAGCTTTCTTT	CASSIRTGLNTEAFF
.	TRBV5-1	many	TRBJ2-5	TGCGCCAGCAGCTTCAGGCAGGTCCAAGAGACCCAGTACTTC	CASSFRQVQETQYF
.	TRBV7-3	many	TRBJ2-3	TGTGCCAGCAGCCTAAGCGGTCCCTCGGGCGGGGATACGCAGTATTTT	CASSLSGPSGGDTQYF
TRBD2	TRBV14	many	TRBJ2-1	TGTGCCAGCAGCCGTCGACTAGCGGGAGGGCCCTCCTACAATGAGCAGTTCTTC	CASSRRLAGGPSYNEQFF
.	TRBV7-9	.	TRBJ1-1	TGTGCCAGCAGCTCCTACAGGGAGGGCGCTGAAGCTTTCTTT	CASSSYREGAEAFF
.	TRBV19	.	TRBJ1-5	TGTGCCAGTAGTTGGGATCTCAATCAGCCCCAGCATTTT	CASSWDLNQPQHF
.	TRBV11-3	many	TRBJ1-2	TGTGCCAGCAGCTTATCGAGGGCGAATGGCTACACCTTC	CASSLSRANGYTF